The clone carrying this TCR beta chain was seen a handful of times. Being one base from a much bigger clone, this may be a read error. From the 5' RACE reads, TCRdb called clonotypes with MiXCR, one entry per CDR3 protein. The table lists 35,000 to 40,000 distinct CDR3 sequences, about 5% of them singletons. This specimen comes from a study of early T cells in non-severe SARS-CoV-2 infection. The CDR3 is 15 residues long. Germline CDR1 DFQATT, CDR2 SNEGSKA (reference sequence). V lost 3 bases and J 3 bases, leaving 17 bases between the germline ends. The sequence was obtained from an adult who was a healthcare worker with PCR-confirmed SARS-CoV-2 infection or an uninfected control (not recorded which). The source material was whole blood. The rearrangement links TRBV20-1 to TRBJ1-1; possibly TRBD1 for D (5 bases). The CDR3 sequence: CSASEKGYVDTEAFF. Written as DNA, the CDR3 is TGCAGTGCTAGTGAGAAGGGGTATGTGGACACTGAAGCTTTCTTT.